The 32 T cell receptor beta chains presented below share a single source sample, sequenced in a study of shared clonotypes between healthy human individuals. The data were produced by immunoSEQ multiplex PCR, yet TCRdb's version contains in-frame clones alone and is incomplete. The sample has 1.5 million to 1.9 million clones; 95% to 99% are singletons. Source material: naive CD4+ T cells sorted from blood. Subset noted: CD45RA+ positively selected. Receptors were obtained from a man younger than 45 in good health.

This clone was counted once. This chain connects TRBV5-1 to TRBJ1-4; D possibly corresponds to TRBD1 (5 bases). There are 16 residues in the CDR3. Trimming removed 3 bases at V and 8 bases at J, with 20 bases between. Looked up from germline, CDR1 is SGHRS and CDR2 is YFSETQ. CDR3: CASSSDNRLRQEKLFF. For the CDR3, the DNA is TGCGCCAGCAGCTCGGACAACAGATTACGGCAGGAAAAACTGTTTTTT.

This sequence joins TRBV5-6 and TRBJ2-1; 8 nucleotides match TRBD1. V gave up 3 bases and J gave up 8 bases; unmatched junction bases: 13. Germline values: CDR1 SGHDT, CDR2 YYEEEE. This CDR3 has 16 amino acids. In DNA form, the CDR3 reads TGTGCCAGCAGCTGGGGGTCGACGGACAGGGTGGATGAGCAGTTCTTC. Protein: CASSWGSTDRVDEQFF.

V usage is TRBV28 and J usage is TRBJ2-1; TRBD2 matches 7 bases. The CDR3 is 12 residues long. V dropped 11 bases and J dropped 4; count of bases not matched to a gene: 5. Per germline, CDR1 MDHEN and CDR2 SYDVKM. The CDR3 reads CAAAGEYNEQFF. The CDR3 nucleotides read TGTGCCGCCGCGGGGGAATACAATGAGCAGTTCTTC.

This rearrangement joins TRBV6-1 to TRBJ2-5; possibly TRBD2 for D (5 bases). The last part of the DNA fits TRBJ2-7 better; the J call may be wrong. Germline V CDR1 and CDR2: MNHNS, SASEGT. CDR3 length equals 14 residues. The CDR3 nucleotides read TGTGCCAGCACCCCGACTAACGCGGCATACGAGCAGTACTTC. This translates into CASTPTNAAYEQYF.

The V gene is TRBV5-4, the J gene TRBJ2-5; D remains unclear. Germline assignment: CDR1 SGHNT and CDR2 YYREEE (reference sequence). This CDR3 has 17 amino acids. Trimming pared 0 bases from V and 4 bases from J, leaving 19 bases between. CDR3 DNA sequence: TGTGCCAGCAGCTTGGGACCAGGTGCAGGAAGGACAGAGACCCAGTACTTC. It is translated as CASSLGPGAGRTETQYF.

The chain joins TRBV4-1 to TRBJ2-1; the match to TRBD2 covers 15 bases. This CDR3 has 18 residues. The germline V gene has CDR1 MGHRA and CDR2 YSYEKL. Losses at the gene ends were 2 bases for V and 4 bases for J; bases not matched to a gene: 6. CDR3 in DNA: TGCGCCAGCAGCCAACCCGGACTAGCGGGAGGGACATACAATGAGCAGTTCTTC. Translated, it gives CASSQPGLAGGTYNEQFF.

This chain links TRBV6-9 with TRBJ2-2; 11 nucleotides agree with TRBD2. The CDR3 has 16 residues. Losses at the gene ends were 2 bases for V and 4 bases for J; bases not matched to a gene: 3. Germline V lookup: CDR1 MNHGY, CDR2 SVAAGI. The CDR3, as DNA: TGTGCCAGCAGTTATGGGCTAGCGGGAGGCACCGGGGAGCTGTTTTTT. This gives the protein CASSYGLAGGTGELFF.

The genes are TRBV4-2 and TRBJ2-1; the match to TRBD2 covers 7 bases. The CDR3 covers 15 residues. Germline V lookup: CDR1 LGHNA, CDR2 YNFKEQ. The V segment lost 2 bases and the J segment 9 bases; nucleotides outside the gene matches: 10. CDR3 sequence reads: CASSQRRTSFFEQFF. As DNA, the CDR3 is TGTGCCAGCAGCCAAAGGCGGACTAGTTTTTTTGAGCAGTTCTTC.

Written as DNA, the CDR3 is TGCGCCAGCAGCTATAGCGTGGGAGGGACCCCAGATACGCAGTATTTT. It specifies CASSYSVGGTPDTQYF. This chain uses TRBV5-1 with TRBJ2-3; the match to TRBD2 covers 7 bases. This CDR3 contains 16 residues. With 3 bases clipped from V and 4 bases from J, the junction kept 11 bases outside the gene matches. Germline V CDR1 and CDR2: SGHRS, YFSETQ.

This clone showed up just once. This chain's CDR3 is CARSLGQGPGANVLTF. The CDR3 DNA sequence: TGTGCCAGAAGCTTGGGTCAGGGCCCTGGGGCCAACGTCCTGACTTTC. V and J are TRBV5-3 and TRBJ2-6, with a weak D call TRBD1 (5 bases). TRBV5-3 is an open reading frame whose function is uncertain. Deletions cut 0 bases from V and 2 bases from J, with 9 bases between. This CDR3 is 16 amino acids long.

In regard to this clone: Within the sample, other DNA sequences also encode this same CDR3. V gene TRBV19 combines with J gene TRBJ2-3, with no clear D. Germline CDR1 reads LNHDA; CDR2 reads SQIVND (reference sequence). With 1 base removed from V and 0 bases from J, the gap between germline ends came to 8 bases. The CDR3 sequence is 15 residues long. CDR3: CASSIGTASTDTQYF. CDR3 DNA sequence: TGTGCCAGTAGTATAGGGACGGCGAGCACAGATACGCAGTATTTT. Supplemented by reference TRBV19 and TRBJ2-3, the full variable domain reads DGGITQSPKYLFRKEGQNVTLSCEQNLNHDAMYWYRQDPGQGLRLIYYSQIVNDFQKGDIAEGYSVSREKKESFPLTVTSAQKNPTAFYLCASSIGTASTDTQYFGPGTRLTVL.

The chain recombines TRBV29-1 with TRBJ1-5, with D possibly matching TRBD1 (6 bases). The CDR3 spans 13 residues. Germline V gives CDR1 SQVTM, CDR2 ANQGSEA. V lost 7 bases to trimming and J lost 8 bases, with 18 bases between them. CDR3 protein: CSASRGQREPQHF. The CDR3 bases are TGCAGCGCCTCCCGGGGGCAACGGGAGCCCCAGCATTTT. Complete variable domain (other parts from reference TRBV29-1 and TRBJ1-5): SAVISQKPSRDICQRGTSLTIQCQVDSQVTMMFWYRQQPGQSLTLIATANQGSEATYESGFVIDKFPISRPNLTFSTLTVSNMSPEDSSIYLCSASRGQREPQHFGDGTRLSIL.

The chain recombines TRBV7-6 with TRBJ2-1, with D possibly being TRBD2 (6 bases). Germline V gene sequence: CDR1 SGHVS, CDR2 FNYEAQ. CDR3 length: 17 amino acids. V was cut by 7 bases and J by 9 bases, with 28 bases left in between. The CDR3 coding sequence is TGTGCCAGCACCGCAAGCCGGGACTTCTCTATCCCCTTTGAGCAGTTCTTC. This gives the protein CASTASRDFSIPFEQFF.

In regard to this clone: Other DNA sequences within the sample encode an identical CDR3. The chain uses TRBV28 and TRBJ2-7; D not resolved. The V gene lost 6 bases and the J gene lost 4 bases, with 10 bases spanning the gap. Germline CDR1 MDHEN, CDR2 SYDVKM. The CDR3 is 12 residues long. The CDR3 region is CASSLSLYEQYF. The CDR3 region has the DNA TGTGCCAGCAGCCTTTCCCTTTACGAGCAGTACTTC.

The V gene is TRBV28, the J gene TRBJ2-7; no clear D. This CDR3 is 14 amino acids long. The V and J ends lost 4 bases and 0 bases respectively, with 10 bases between them. Germline V gene data show CDR1 as MDHEN and CDR2 as SYDVKM. CDR3: CASSWSQLSYEQYF. The CDR3, as DNA: TGTGCCAGCAGTTGGTCACAGCTCTCCTACGAGCAGTACTTC. Full variable domain (outside the CDR3, taken from reference TRBV28 and TRBJ2-7): DVKVTQSSRYLVKRTGEKVFLECVQDMDHENMFWYRQDPGLGLRLIYFSYDVKMKEKGDIPEGYSVSREKKERFSLILESASTNQTSMYLCASSWSQLSYEQYFGPGTRLTVT.

This clone was detected only once. The chain recombines TRBV4-2 with TRBJ2-7; 9 bases map to TRBD2. The germline V gene encodes CDR1 LGHNA and CDR2 YNFKEQ. The CDR3 loop spans 16 amino acids. Trimming removed 3 bases from V and 3 bases from J; junction bases left unmatched: 9. CDR3 in DNA: TGTGCCAGCAGCCATAGCGGGAGTCTGTTTGGCTACGAGCAGTACTTC. It yields the protein CASSHSGSLFGYEQYF.

This rearrangement joins TRBV6-6 to TRBJ1-5; no reliable D call. CDR3 length equals 16 residues. In germline, CDR1 is MNHNY, CDR2 SVGAGI (reference sequence). V lost 7 bases, J lost 3 bases, and 19 bases lay in between. CDR3 bases: TGTGCCAGCACAGATGTCACACAGCGTTTCAATCAGCCCCAGCATTTT. It yields the protein CASTDVTQRFNQPQHF.

This chain uses TRBV5-1 with TRBJ2-5; D is undetermined. The V end was cut by 1 base, the J end by 5 bases, with 9 bases between. The CDR3 runs to 13 residues. CDR1 and CDR2 (germline): SGHRS, YFSETQ. The CDR3, as DNA: TGCGCCAGCAGCTTGATAGGGTGGGAGACCCAGTACTTC. Translating gives CASSLIGWETQYF.

The genes are TRBV11-1 and TRBJ2-5, with no clear D. CDR3 length: 13 residues. Germline-derived CDR1 and CDR2 are SGHAT and FQDESV (reference sequence). Trimming stripped 5 bases from V and 5 bases from J, with 12 bases between. In nucleotides, the CDR3 is TGTGCCAGCAGCCTAAGGACCGCGGAGACCCAGTACTTC. Its protein is CASSLRTAETQYF.

The rearrangement links TRBV7-9 to TRBJ1-3; 7 positions agree with TRBD1. Germline-derived CDR1 and CDR2 are SEHNR and FQNEAQ (reference sequence). J was trimmed by 1 base and V by 5 bases; bases with no gene match: 2. There are 14 residues in the CDR3. The CDR3 nucleotides are TGTGCCAGCAGCCGGGGACAGTCTGGAAACACCATATATTTT. As protein: CASSRGQSGNTIYF.

This rearrangement joins TRBV5-4 to TRBJ2-2, with 8 bases matching TRBD1. The CDR3 has 15 residues. CDR1 and CDR2 from the germline V gene are SGHNT and YYREEE (reference sequence). V lost 4 bases and J lost 0; bases outside the gene matches: 2. The CDR3 here is CASSGQGPNTGELFF. The DNA for the CDR3 is TGTGCCAGCAGCGGACAGGGACCGAACACCGGGGAGCTGTTTTTT.

The chain couples TRBV6-4 to TRBJ2-7, with 7 bases aligning to TRBD2. This CDR3 contains 14 residues. Germline loops: CDR1 MRHNA, CDR2 SNTAGT. J lost 6 bases, V lost 4 bases, and 9 bases had no gene match. The CDR3 protein is CASSGRELLLEQYF. CDR3 coding DNA: TGTGCCAGCAGTGGGCGGGAGCTCCTACTCGAGCAGTACTTC.

The chain uses TRBV30 and TRBJ1-3; D not certain. V was shortened by 0 bases and J by 0 bases, with 12 bases between the two germline ends. Looked up from germline, CDR1 is GTSNPN and CDR2 is SVGIG (reference sequence). This CDR3 is built from 16 residues. CDR3 residues: CAWSVLRRISGNTIYF. The CDR3 DNA follows: TGTGCCTGGAGTGTACTCAGACGGATCTCTGGAAACACCATATATTTT.

This clone appeared once. The CDR3: CASSLGRPELKFEQYF. DNA for the CDR3: TGCGCCAGCAGCCTAGGACGACCAGAGCTAAAATTCGAGCAGTACTTC. V is TRBV4-3 and J is TRBJ2-7; D not certain. Germline lookup yields CDR1 LGHNA and CDR2 YSLEER. The CDR3 has 16 residues. V was trimmed by 4 bases and J by 6 bases, leaving 22 bases between them.

The DNA for the CDR3 is TGTGCCAGCAGCTTAGTGTCTGGGGACGGCGAGCAGTACTTC. Amino acid sequence: CASSLVSGDGEQYF. V and J are TRBV7-9 and TRBJ2-7; either TRBD1 or TRBD2 may supply D (5 bases each). Germline V gives CDR1 SEHNR, CDR2 FQNEAQ (reference sequence). The CDR3 totals 14 residues. The V end lost 1 base, the J end lost 6 bases, and 13 bases lay between the germline ends.

The rearrangement uses TRBV5-5 and TRBJ1-1, with TRBD1 identical over 7 bases. Germline CDR1 SGHKS, CDR2 YYEKEE (reference sequence). The CDR3 length is 17 residues. Trimming cost V 1 base and J 3 bases; bases outside gene matches: 12. CDR3 residues: CASSLRRQGLGDTEAFF. The CDR3 DNA follows: TGTGCCAGCAGCTTGCGAAGACAGGGCCTGGGGGACACTGAAGCTTTCTTT.

The chain couples TRBV6-5 to TRBJ1-2, with 8 bases identical to TRBD1. Germline lookup yields CDR1 MNHEY and CDR2 SVGAGI. Trimming removed 2 bases from V and 7 bases from J; junction bases left unmatched: 6. The CDR3 runs 14 residues. The chain's CDR3 is CASSYGQGRFGYTF. In DNA form, the CDR3 reads TGTGCCAGCAGTTACGGACAGGGACGGTTTGGCTACACCTTC.

The chain employs TRBV12-2 and TRBJ2-3; the DNA was not compared with TRBD1, the D call given in the table. TRBV12-2 is recorded as a pseudogene. The CDR3 is 22 residues long. In DNA, the CDR3 is TGTGCAAGTCGCTTAGTAAGGATGGAAGACAGGGGCTTTAGCGGAGACACAGATACGCAGTATTTT. This translates into CASRLVRMEDRGFSGDTDTQYF.

The V and J genes are TRBV6-5 and TRBJ2-1; 7 nucleotides agree with TRBD2. Germline loops: CDR1 MNHEY, CDR2 SVGAGI. The CDR3 covers 16 residues. Unmatched junction bases numbered 13, after V lost 3 bases and J lost 8 bases. CDR3 sequence: CASSYRPGGSLDEQFF. CDR3 coding DNA: TGTGCCAGCAGTTATCGGCCGGGAGGTTCCCTTGATGAGCAGTTCTTC.

Comment on this clone: Distinct nucleotide sequences in the sample also encode this CDR3. V usage is TRBV29-1 and J usage is TRBJ1-2; D uncertain. From germline, CDR1 is SQVTM and CDR2 ANQGSEA. The CDR3 length is 11 residues. The V and J ends lost 2 bases and 4 bases respectively, with 5 bases between them. CDR3 nucleotides: TGCAGCGTTGAATCTGGCTATGGCTACACCTTC. It translates to CSVESGYGYTF.

The V and J genes are TRBV29-1 and TRBJ2-3; 7 nucleotides match TRBD2. The germline CDR1 and CDR2 sequences are SQVTM and ANQGSEA. The V and J ends lost 8 bases and 3 bases, in that order; junction bases with no gene match: 20. CDR3 length equals 17 residues. Here the CDR3 reads CSTLGLRGGSRTDTQYF. CDR3 DNA: TGCAGCACCTTGGGACTGCGCGGGGGAAGCAGAACAGATACGCAGTATTTT.

Remarks on this clone: This same CDR3 is encoded by further DNA sequences in the sample. The CDR3 protein is CASSLQGHEQFF. The CDR3 DNA follows: TGCGCCAGCAGCTTACAGGGGCATGAGCAGTTCTTC. The chain links TRBV5-1 to TRBJ2-1; TRBD1 aligns across 7 bases. With 2 bases clipped from V and 8 bases from J, the junction kept 1 base outside the gene matches. CDR1 and CDR2 from the germline V gene are SGHRS and YFSETQ. This CDR3 comprises 12 residues.